This record covers a single TCR beta chain. The antigen is not known. This sample is part of a study of cytomegalovirus exposure and HLA in healthy donors. Study-wide results and caveats: Researchers counted 164 TCR beta chains as cytomegalovirus-associated. Association of approximately 16,000 TCR beta sequences with HLA alleles was found at 0.05 false discovery rate in a later analysis.

This PCR relied on a set of 60 Vbeta primers and 13 Jbeta primers. TCRdb's copy holds only in-frame clones and misses some; the assay was immunoSEQ multiplex PCR. Its table records 150,000 or so clones. The germline CDR1 and CDR2 sequences are LNHDA and SQIVND (reference sequence). Between the trimmed V and J ends, which lost 9 bases and 0 bases, there was a span of 12 bases. The CDR3 has 14 residues. V gene TRBV19 combines with J gene TRBJ1-3; D perhaps matches TRBD1 (6 bases). What was sequenced was PBMCs. The TCR originated in a woman aged 45 to 65 in good health and CMV-seronegative. The CDR3 sequence is CASATGRSGNTIYF. The CDR3 region has the DNA TGTGCCAGCGCAACAGGGCGCTCTGGAAACACCATATATTTT.